Below, one TCR beta chain is given with its context. This clonotype was counted between two and nine times. Its recognized antigen is unknown. Base qualities are not at hand, and no much larger clone is one base apart. The data are from a study of T-cell memory formation after mild COVID-19 (dated by TCRdb to 2020 to 2023). Context from the whole study: Most TCR sequence clusters were specific to one of the two donors. In a couple of donors, T-cell clones that expanded and contracted after mild COVID-19 were followed by sequencing TCRalpha and TCRbeta repertoires longitudinally. The cohort comprised two young, previously healthy adult volunteers, one female and one male. Summary of the overall study and its limitations: SARS-CoV-2 specificity of the second-wave clones peaking on day 37 was not confirmed. Only a couple of mild cases were covered in the study, and larger cohorts including severe cases with pre-infection samples were considered necessary. Contracting CD4+ clones appeared mostly in the CM and EM memory subsets, whereas CD8+ clones were enriched in EMRA. Clones contracting from day 15 to 85 had balanced CD4/CD8 phenotypes, while a second wave expanding from day 15 to 37 was biased towards CD4+. Some responding clones were found in pre-infection memory, which suggests that pre-existing cross-reactive memory T cells took part in the SARS-CoV-2 response.

CDR1 is given as SGDLS and CDR2 as YYNGEE, both from the germline V gene. A distance of 18 bases separates the germline ends of V and J, which lose 4 bases and 8 bases respectively. The CDR3 covers 14 residues, taking in both the cysteine and the phenylalanine. Only the CDR3 DNA is retained, 42 bases long and in frame from the first base. For sequencing, an Illumina NovaSeq 6000 was employed. TCRalpha and TCRbeta cDNA libraries were constructed by 5'RACE with constant-segment primers, with sample barcodes and unique molecular identifiers being introduced. Trizol reagent was used to extract RNA from every sample. The libraries were amplified in two PCR steps, and the second step added a second sample barcode and Illumina TruSeq adapters. Sequencing of the libraries was done on an Illumina NovaSeq, producing 2 x 150 bp paired-end reads. In the original analysis: Reads were demultiplexed and collapsed into UMI-guided consensus sequences with migec v1.2.7. Using mixcr v2.1.11, UMI consensuses were aligned to TRA and TRB V and J templates and then assembled into clonotypes. A clonotype was counted as expanded or contracted only if both edgeR and NoisET called the change significant, with noise models trained on biological replicates. For edgeR calls, the cutoffs were a false discovery rate-adjusted p below 0.01 and a log2 fold-change threshold of 1. As an exploratory analysis of dynamics, max-normalized trajectories of the 1000 most abundant clonotypes were examined by PCA with hierarchical clustering. The CD4 or CD8 phenotype of responding clones was assigned using the separately sequenced CD4+ and CD8+ repertoires. TCRdb reran the public reads through fastp at Q25 and MiXCR, keeping productive beta chains. Every CDR3 protein is listed once, alongside the most common genes and DNA of its rows. The V and J calls were not made by the authors but by TCRdb's processing. Within this sample are fewer than 400,000 distinct CDR3 sequences, with 10% to 15% of them counted one time only. Jointly, the top ten make up over 20% of the sample.

Ficoll-Paque density gradient centrifugation was the method used to isolate PBMCs. The sequence came from a man between 18 and 29 years old who had mild COVID-19 (a few samples of this study predate the infection). The sample titles of this study are shuffled in the database, so cell type and time point are left out; the donor was told from shared clones. The receptor chain draws on TRBV9 and TRBJ1-2, and possibly TRBD1, on 6 matching bases. The specimen sequenced was PBMCs or a T cell subset sorted from them (not recorded which). CDR3 loop: CASSSTGVQGGYTF. The DNA is TGTGCCAGCAGCTCGACAGGAGTCCAAGGAGGCTACACCTTC. This CDR3, with the reference TRBV9 and TRBJ1-2 proteins standing in past its ends, gives the full variable domain DSGVTQTPKHLITATGQRVTLRCSPRSGDLSVYWYQQSLDQGLQFLIQYYNGEERAKGNILERFSAQQFPDLHSELNLSSLELGDSALYFCASSSTGVQGGYTFGSGTRLTVV.